A selection of T cell receptor beta chains follows, all from one sample in a study of Ad26.COV2.S vaccination and SARS-CoV-2 variants. Data came from immunoSEQ multiplex PCR; TCRdb stores just in-frame clones and leaves some out. The sample lists approximately 480,000 clones; approximately 88% were seen once. The sample was peripheral blood, taken in a trial of Ad26.COV2.S vaccine versus placebo. The receptors originated from a person aged 18-65 years who received the Ad26.COV2.S COVID-19 vaccine or a placebo. CDR3s include the opening cysteine and the closing phenylalanine or tryptophan. Fields, in order: clone size, J gene, V gene, D gene, CDR3 DNA, CDR3 protein. The D gene is left open where the match is weak. Size tells how often a clone was seen (once, few, many) or the class of an expanded clone, and some rows leave it out.

>.|TRBJ2-1|TRBV12-3/TRBV12-4|.
TGTGCCAGCCGGAGGTACGATGAGCAGTTCTTC
CASRRYDEQFF
>.|TRBJ1-5|TRBV5-8|.
TGTGCCAGCAGCAAGAAGGCGTGGAGGCAGCCCCAGCATTTT
CASSKKAWRQPQHF
>.|TRBJ2-1|TRBV12-3/TRBV12-4|.
TGTGCCAGCAGTCTGACAGGATACTTTGAGCAGTTCTTC
CASSLTGYFEQFF
>.|TRBJ2-3|TRBV30|.
TGTGCCTGGAGTACACAGTCCCCAGATACGCAGTATTTT
CAWSTQSPDTQYF
>.|TRBJ2-5|TRBV11-2|TRBD1
TGTGCCAGCAACTTAGGGGGCCTCGGGGAGACCCAGTACTTC
CASNLGGLGETQYF
>.|TRBJ2-7|TRBV6-6|TRBD1
TGTGCCAGCAGTTACGGTCAGGGGGTGAGCTACGAGCAGTACTTC
CASSYGQGVSYEQYF
>.|TRBJ2-1|TRBV4-3|.
TGCGCCAGCAGCCAAGATCTCGGGTATAGGGAGCAGTTCTTC
CASSQDLGYREQFF
>few|TRBJ1-1|TRBV7-8|.
TGTGCCAGCAGCCTCCCGGGGGGGAACACTGAAGCTTTCTTT
CASSLPGGNTEAFF
>once|TRBJ1-3|TRBV6-6|.
TGTGCCAGCAGTTACTCTTGGGCCTCTGGAAACACCATATATTTT
CASSYSWASGNTIYF
>.|TRBJ2-1|TRBV7-6|TRBD2
TGTGCCAGCAGCGGCGGTGGAGCGGGAGGCCGATACAATGAGCAGTTCTTC
CASSGGGAGGRYNEQFF
>.|TRBJ2-3|TRBV6-5|TRBD2
TGTGCCAGCAGTCAGACTAGCGGGGCCACAGATACGCAGTATTTT
CASSQTSGATDTQYF
>.|TRBJ1-1|TRBV7-9|TRBD1
TGTGCCAGCAGCCCCGACAGGGTGACTGAAGCTTTCTTT
CASSPDRVTEAFF
>.|TRBJ2-7|TRBV11-2|TRBD1
TGTGCCAGCAGTGTAACAGGGGGCTCGGCCTACGAGCAGTACTTC
CASSVTGGSAYEQYF
>.|TRBJ2-1|TRBV5-1|.
TGCGCCAGCAGCCCTCTCGCCGGCAATGAGCAGTTCTTC
CASSPLAGNEQFF
>.|TRBJ2-7|TRBV27|TRBD1
TGTGCCAGCAAAAAAACAGGGGTTTTCTACGAGCAGTACTTC
CASKKTGVFYEQYF
>.|TRBJ1-1|TRBV5-4|.
TGTGCCAGCAGGTATTTGGGCAGCTCTTTTAAAGGGAACACTGAAGCTTTCTTT
CASRYLGSSFKGNTEAFF
>.|TRBJ1-5|TRBV28|.
TGTGCCAGCAGTGTAACCGGGACCCAGCATTTT
CASSVTGTQHF
>.|TRBJ2-7|TRBV2|TRBD2
TGTGCCAGCAGTGAACAAGGACTAGCCCCAGGCGAGCAGTACTTC
CASSEQGLAPGEQYF
>.|TRBJ2-5|TRBV15|TRBD1
TGTGCCACCAGCGGACAGGGGCGGGAGACCCAGTACTTC
CATSGQGRETQYF
>.|TRBJ1-1|TRBV30|.
TGTGCCTGGACCACGATGAGGGCTTTCTTT
CAWTTMRAFF
>few|TRBJ2-1|TRBV7-9|TRBD1
TGTGCCAGCAGCATGGGGACAGGGAACAATGAGCAGTTCTTC
CASSMGTGNNEQFF
>few|TRBJ1-1|TRBV27|.
TGTGCCAGCAGTCCCGGCCTGTCCTTTTACGCTTTCTTT
CASSPGLSFYAFF
>.|TRBJ2-5|TRBV28|.
TGTGCCAGCAGTTCCCAGTGGGGATCTTCCACCAAAGAGACCCAGTACTTC
CASSSQWGSSTKETQYF
>.|TRBJ1-4|TRBV7-9|.
TGTGCCAGCAGCTTAGTAGGGGCGTATAATGAAAAACTGTTTTTT
CASSLVGAYNEKLFF
>.|TRBJ2-5|TRBV9|.
TGTGCCAGCAGCGTAGACGGGTTTGAGACCCAGTACTTC
CASSVDGFETQYF
>.|TRBJ2-3|TRBV7-2|.
TGTGCCAGCAGCTTCGGGGGCCTGGTTACAGATACGCAGTATTTT
CASSFGGLVTDTQYF
>.|TRBJ2-7|TRBV6-5|TRBD1
TGTGCCAGCAGACTGGGACAGGCGACCTACGAGCAGTACTTC
CASRLGQATYEQYF
>.|TRBJ1-4|TRBV5-8|.
TGTGCCAGCAGCCTGGACATACTTGGGGAAAAACTGTTTTTT
CASSLDILGEKLFF
>many|TRBJ2-7|TRBV27|TRBD1
TGTGCCAGCAGCAGGGCGCCCGTCGGACAGGGTGTGGTCTACGAGCAGTACTTC
CASSRAPVGQGVVYEQYF